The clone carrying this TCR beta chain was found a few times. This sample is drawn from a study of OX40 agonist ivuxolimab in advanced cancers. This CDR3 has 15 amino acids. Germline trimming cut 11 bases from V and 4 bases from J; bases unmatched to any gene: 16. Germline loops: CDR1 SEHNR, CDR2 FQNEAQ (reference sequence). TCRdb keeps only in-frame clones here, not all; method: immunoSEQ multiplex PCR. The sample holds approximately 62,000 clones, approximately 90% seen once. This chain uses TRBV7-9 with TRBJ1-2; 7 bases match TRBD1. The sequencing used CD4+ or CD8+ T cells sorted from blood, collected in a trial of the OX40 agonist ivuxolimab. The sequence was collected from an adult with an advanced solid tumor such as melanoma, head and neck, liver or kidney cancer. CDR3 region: CAGSTTTGASYGYTF. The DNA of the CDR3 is TGTGCCGGCTCAACCACTACAGGGGCCAGCTATGGCTACACCTTC. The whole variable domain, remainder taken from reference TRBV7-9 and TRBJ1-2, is DTGVSQNPRHKITKRGQNVTFRCDPISEHNRLYWYRQTLGQGPEFLTYFQNEAQLEKSRLLSDRFSAERPKGSFSTLEIQRTEQGDSAMYLCAGSTTTGASYGYTFGSGTRLTVV.